The 18 T cell receptor beta chains below all came from one sample that was sequenced in a study of metastatic and nonmetastatic thyroid tumors. TCRdb re-analyzed the PCR reads through MiXCR. The table records over 35,000 clones, about 15% of them present only once. Nobody among the patients had been given any treatment before thyroid surgery. The sample comprised tumor tissue. The receptors derive from a female donor with papillary thyroid cancer or a benign thyroid nodule (not recorded which). Some clones in this sample may be carry-over from other donors' samples.

This clone has at least ten counts. The chain links TRBV7-2 to TRBJ1-1; maybe TRBD1 (6 bases). Trimming cost V 4 bases and J 1 base, with 10 bases left between them. Per the germline V gene, CDR1 is SGHTA and CDR2 is FQGNSA. The CDR3 is 14 residues long. The DNA for the CDR3 is TGTGCCAGCAGCTCGAGGGGGGGGAACACTGAAGCTTTCTTT. Translation gives CASSSRGGNTEAFF.

This clone was observed many times. The chain has TRBV19 and TRBJ2-5; 12 bases line up with TRBD2. In germline, CDR1 is LNHDA, CDR2 SQIVND (reference sequence). The V segment lost 4 bases and the J segment 0 bases; nucleotides outside the gene matches: 6. The CDR3 totals 17 residues. CDR3 sequence: CASSSRGLAGNQETQYF. In DNA, the CDR3 is TGTGCCAGTAGTAGCCGCGGACTAGCGGGGAACCAAGAGACCCAGTACTTC.

This clone was detected many times. The V call is TRBV7-2, the J call TRBJ2-7, with 10 bases fitting TRBD2. The CDR3 runs to 14 residues. V gave up 3 bases and J gave up 4 bases; unmatched junction bases: 3. The germline CDR1 and CDR2 sequences are SGHTA and FQGNSA. CDR3 in DNA: TGTGCCAGCAGCTTGGGGACTAGCGCGTACGAGCAGTACTTC. It yields the protein CASSLGTSAYEQYF.

This clone was observed many times. The same CDR3 also results from other DNA sequences found in this sample. The chain carries TRBV29-1 and TRBJ2-7; D ambiguous. The CDR3 runs 12 residues. The germline V and J ends were trimmed by 4 bases and 3 bases, with 10 bases remaining between them. Germline-derived CDR1 and CDR2 are SQVTM and ANQGSEA. The CDR3 is CSVVGPIYEQYF. CDR3 DNA sequence: TGCAGCGTTGTCGGACCGATCTACGAGCAGTACTTC.

This clone occurred many times. This chain links TRBV6-1 with TRBJ1-1; D might be TRBD1 (5 bases). Germline lookup yields CDR1 MNHNS and CDR2 SASEGT. CDR3 size: 12 residues. V shed 3 bases and J shed 5 bases, with 7 bases lying between them. DNA of the CDR3: TGTGCCAGCAGTGAGGCAGGGACTGAAGCTTTCTTT. Translating gives CASSEAGTEAFF.

Note on this clone: Sequence at one end of the junction differs from germline and may be a read error. The CDR3 spells CASSPFWTAMGQPQHF. The CDR3 coding sequence is TGTGCCAGCAGCCCGTTCTGGACAGCCATGGGTCAGCCTCAGCATTTT. This rearrangement joins TRBV3-1 to TRBJ1-5; D may be TRBD1 (6 bases). The CDR3 covers 16 residues. Per the germline V gene, CDR1 is LGHDT and CDR2 is YNNKEL (reference sequence).

J is TRBJ1-5 and V is TRBV4-2, with D perhaps matching TRBD1 (5 bases). With 5 bases removed from V and 0 bases from J, the gap between germline ends came to 11 bases. Germline lookup yields CDR1 LGHNA and CDR2 YNFKEQ. CDR3 length: 15 residues. In DNA form, the CDR3 reads TGTGCCAGCAGCTTTCCGACAGATAGCAATCAGCCCCAGCATTTT. This sequence encodes CASSFPTDSNQPQHF.

At least ten counts were recorded for this clone. The V and J genes are TRBV19 and TRBJ1-4; D gene unclear. The CDR3 spans 13 residues. Germline loops: CDR1 LNHDA, CDR2 SQIVND (reference sequence). Trimming removed 7 bases at V and 7 bases at J, with 13 bases between. CDR3 amino acids: CASTGQRGEKLFF. The CDR3, as DNA: TGTGCCAGTACGGGCCAGAGAGGTGAAAAACTGTTTTTT.

This clone was seen more than once but under ten times. Being one base from a much bigger clone, this may be a read error. The same CDR3 can be traced to other DNA sequences in this sample. J is TRBJ2-2 and V is TRBV5-5; TRBD1 agrees at 7 bases. The germline gives CDR1 SGHKS, CDR2 YYEKEE (reference sequence). The CDR3 totals 13 residues. DNA of the CDR3: TGTGCCAGCTCGACAGGGACGACCGGTGAGCTGTTTTTT. Its translation: CASSTGTTGELFF.

This clone was observed many times. The V call is TRBV11-2, the J call TRBJ2-2, with D possibly TRBD2 on 5 matching bases. The CDR3 has 16 residues. Germline-derived CDR1 and CDR2 are SGHAT and FQNNGV. Trimming pared 5 bases from V and 1 base from J, leaving 14 bases between. The CDR3 sequence: CASSPRGSWNTGELFF. CDR3 DNA: TGTGCCAGCAGCCCCCGGGGTAGCTGGAACACCGGGGAGCTGTTTTTT.

This clone turned up a few times. A much bigger clone sits one base away, suggesting this may be a read error. The CDR3 protein is CAISYLDLGEKLFF. The DNA of the CDR3 is TGTGCCATCAGTTACCTGGACCTGGGTGAAAAACTGTTTTTT. This chain joins TRBV6-6 and TRBJ1-4; D call uncertain. CDR3 length: 14 amino acids. Germline V gene lookup returns CDR1 MNHNY and CDR2 SVGAGI (reference sequence).

This clone was detected many times. This sequence joins TRBV3-1 and TRBJ1-2; D perhaps matches TRBD1 (5 bases). Germline CDR1 and CDR2: LGHDT and YNNKEL (reference sequence). Trimming removed 1 base at V and 2 bases at J, with 11 bases between. CDR3 length: 15 residues. This CDR3 is CASSQVTGSNYGYTF. The DNA for the CDR3 is TGTGCCAGCAGCCAAGTAACAGGATCGAACTATGGCTACACCTTC.

This clone came up a few times. The V call is TRBV28, the J call TRBJ2-7; 8 nucleotides match TRBD1. The CDR3 is 15 residues long. Trimming removed 6 bases from V and 3 bases from J; junction bases left unmatched: 10. Germline CDR1 reads MDHEN; CDR2 reads SYDVKM. CDR3 amino acids: CASRQTGTGGYEQYV. The DNA of the CDR3 is TGTGCCAGCAGACAGACCGGAACAGGGGGCTACGAGCAGTACGTC.

This clone was detected ten times or more. The V and J genes are TRBV20-1 and TRBJ2-5; 7 bases match TRBD2. V was clipped by 4 bases and J by 0 bases; unmatched bases: 8. Germline assignment: CDR1 DFQATT and CDR2 SNEGSKA (reference sequence). The CDR3 extends over 15 amino acids. The DNA for the CDR3 is TGCAGTGCTACCGAACTAGGGAGGGACCAAGAGACCCAGTACTTC. Translating gives CSATELGRDQETQYF.

This clone showed up just once. A clone one base away is much larger, so this may be a read error. Other DNA sequences within the sample encode an identical CDR3. This chain joins TRBV4-2 and TRBJ1-4; no clear D gene. Germline V gives CDR1 LGHNA, CDR2 YNFKEQ. CDR3 length: 16 amino acids. Trimming took off 2 bases at V and 2 bases at J, with 12 bases between the two ends. DNA of the CDR3: TGTGCCAGCAGCCAAAGTCGCAGCCCCACTAATGAAAAACTGTTTTTT. It encodes CASSQSRSPTNEKLFF.

Sample share makes this clone medium-sized. The rearrangement joins TRBV28 to TRBJ2-7, with D tentatively TRBD2 (5 bases). The CDR3 covers 18 residues. Germline CDR1 is MDHEN and CDR2 is SYDVKM. Trimming stripped 5 bases from V and 6 bases from J, with 29 bases between. CDR3 sequence reads: CASSPLNELGRARGEQYF. CDR3 DNA: TGTGCCAGCAGTCCCCTTAATGAGTTAGGAAGGGCCCGGGGCGAGCAGTACTTC.

The chain joins TRBV20-1 to TRBJ1-6; TRBD1 aligns across 7 bases. Trimming cost V 0 bases and J 9 bases; bases outside gene matches: 8. The CDR3 extends over 15 amino acids. The germline V gene has CDR1 DFQATT and CDR2 SNEGSKA (reference sequence). The CDR3 loop reads CSARDHRGESSPLHF. DNA for the CDR3: TGCAGTGCTAGAGACCACAGGGGAGAGAGTTCACCCCTCCACTTT.

This clone was seen ten or more times. The chain uses TRBV7-9 and TRBJ2-1, with 12 bases identical to TRBD2. From germline, CDR1 is SEHNR and CDR2 FQNEAQ (reference sequence). V lost 5 bases, J lost 11 bases, and 16 bases stayed unmatched. The CDR3 runs 17 residues. The CDR3 DNA reads TGTGCCAGCAGCCTTATCACGACTAGCGGGAGACCTGGTAAGCAGTTCTTC. The encoded protein is CASSLITTSGRPGKQFF.